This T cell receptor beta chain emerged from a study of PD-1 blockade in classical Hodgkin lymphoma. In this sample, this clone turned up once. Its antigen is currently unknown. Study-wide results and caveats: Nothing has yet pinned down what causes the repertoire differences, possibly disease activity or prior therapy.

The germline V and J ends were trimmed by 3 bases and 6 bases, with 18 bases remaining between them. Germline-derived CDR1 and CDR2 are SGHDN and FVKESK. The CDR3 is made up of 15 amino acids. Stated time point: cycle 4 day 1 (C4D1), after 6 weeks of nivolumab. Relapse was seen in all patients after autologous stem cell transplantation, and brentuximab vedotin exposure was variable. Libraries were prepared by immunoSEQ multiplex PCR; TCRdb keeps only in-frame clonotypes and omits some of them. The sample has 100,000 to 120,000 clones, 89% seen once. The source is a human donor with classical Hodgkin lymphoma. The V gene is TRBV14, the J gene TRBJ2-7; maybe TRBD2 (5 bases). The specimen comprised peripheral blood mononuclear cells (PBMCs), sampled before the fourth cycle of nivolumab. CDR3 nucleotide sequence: TGTGCCAGCAGCCATCCGGCTGGCGGGCACGGCGAGCAGTACTTC. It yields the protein CASSHPAGGHGEQYF.